A single sample gave rise to the 8 T cell receptor beta chains below, sequenced in a study of identical twins. From the 5' RACE reads, TCRdb called clonotypes with MiXCR, one entry per CDR3 protein. The sample records approximately 470,000 distinct CDR3 sequences, approximately 15% being singletons. This same sample was also part of a study on yellow fever vaccine responses in identical twins.

Sequenced sample: CD4+ T cells sorted from blood. These TCRs come from a woman aged 18 to 35 in good health.

The chain employs TRBV5-1 and TRBJ2-7; the D gene could be TRBD1 or TRBD2 (5 bases each). CDR1 and CDR2 from the germline V gene are SGHRS and YFSETQ. The CDR3 contains 17 residues. V lost 0 bases and J lost 4, with 20 bases in between. CDR3 sequence reads: CASSLARQRRDGYEQYF. The CDR3 DNA follows: TGCGCCAGCAGCTTGGCCCGACAACGAAGGGACGGGTACGAGCAGTACTTC.

This clonotype turned up a few times. The rearrangement links TRBV28 to TRBJ1-2; maybe TRBD1 (6 bases). CDR3 length: 14 residues. V lost 8 bases to trimming and J lost 6 bases, with 19 bases between them. Germline assignment: CDR1 MDHEN and CDR2 SYDVKM. The CDR3 protein is CASCLDRPLDGYTF. Written as DNA, the CDR3 is TGTGCCAGCTGCCTCGACAGGCCCCTAGATGGCTACACCTTC.

This clonotype has ten or more counts. The junction does not match germline at one end; this may be a read error. The rearrangement links TRBV27 to TRBJ2-5, with a weak D call TRBD2 (6 bases). Germline lookup yields CDR1 MNHEY and CDR2 SMNVEV (reference sequence). The CDR3 extends over 13 amino acids. CDR3 sequence reads: CASSPGTGETQYF. The DNA of the CDR3 is TGCGCCAGCAGCCCGGGGACTGGAGAGACCCAGTACTTC.

The V and J genes are TRBV3-1 and TRBJ2-7; 10 positions agree with TRBD1. This CDR3 spans 17 amino acids. The V segment lost 4 bases and the J segment 1 base; nucleotides outside the gene matches: 10. The germline gives CDR1 LGHDT, CDR2 YNNKEL (reference sequence). The chain's CDR3 is CASSLRTGGSKSYEQYF. The CDR3 DNA sequence: TGTGCCAGCAGCCTGAGGACAGGGGGAAGTAAATCCTACGAGCAGTACTTC.

J is TRBJ2-1 and V is TRBV12-3 or TRBV12-4, with D perhaps TRBD1 (5 bases). The CDR3 loop spans 14 amino acids. The V end was cut by 3 bases, the J end by 6 bases, with 12 bases between. The chain's CDR3 is CASSLRQGFNEQFF. CDR3 sequence (DNA): TGTGCCAGCAGTTTGAGGCAGGGTTTCAATGAGCAGTTCTTC.

The V call is TRBV20-1, the J call TRBJ2-1; 10 bases align to TRBD1. The CDR3 sequence is 16 residues long. J was trimmed by 3 bases and V by 1 base; bases with no gene match: 6. Germline loops: CDR1 DFQATT, CDR2 SNEGSKA (reference sequence). This CDR3 is CSARGGTGDVYNEQFF. The CDR3 coding sequence is TGCAGTGCTAGAGGAGGGACAGGGGATGTCTACAATGAGCAGTTCTTC.

This clonotype has a single count. The V call is TRBV6-1, the J call TRBJ1-5; D remains unclear. The CDR3 extends over 13 amino acids. Deletions cut 6 bases from V and 5 bases from J, with 11 bases between. From germline, CDR1 is MNHNS and CDR2 SASEGT. CDR3 sequence reads: CASRTNRDQPQHF. In DNA, the CDR3 is TGTGCCAGCAGAACAAATCGCGATCAGCCCCAGCATTTT.

The table lists this clonotype with many counts. The chain is built from TRBV15 and TRBJ2-5; 7 nucleotides align to TRBD2. Germline V gives CDR1 LNHNV, CDR2 YYDKDF (reference sequence). The CDR3 is 18 amino acids. Trimming removed 0 bases from V and 3 bases from J; junction bases left unmatched: 13. The CDR3, as DNA: TGTGCCACCAGCAGAGATTTATTCAGCGGGAAACAGAAAGAGACCCAGTACTTC. Translated: CATSRDLFSGKQKETQYF. Together with reference TRBV15 and TRBJ2-5, the CDR3 gives the full variable domain: DAMVIQNPRYQVTQFGKPVTLSCSQTLNHNVMYWYQQKSSQAPKLLFHYYDKDFNNEADTPDNFQSRRPNTSFCFLDIRSPGLGDTAMYLCATSRDLFSGKQKETQYFGPGTRLLVL.